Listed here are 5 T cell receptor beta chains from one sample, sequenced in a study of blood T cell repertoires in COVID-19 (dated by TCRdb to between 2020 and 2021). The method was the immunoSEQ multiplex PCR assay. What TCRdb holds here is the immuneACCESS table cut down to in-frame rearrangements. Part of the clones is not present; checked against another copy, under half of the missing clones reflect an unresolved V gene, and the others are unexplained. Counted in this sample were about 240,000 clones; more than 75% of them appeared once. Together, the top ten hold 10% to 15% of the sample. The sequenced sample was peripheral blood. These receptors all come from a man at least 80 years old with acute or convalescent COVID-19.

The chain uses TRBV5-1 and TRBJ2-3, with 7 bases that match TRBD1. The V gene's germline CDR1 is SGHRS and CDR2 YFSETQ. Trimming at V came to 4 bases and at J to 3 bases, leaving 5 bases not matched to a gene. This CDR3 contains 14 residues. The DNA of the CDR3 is TGCGCCAGCAGCCCGGGACAGTTGACAGATACGCAGTATTTT. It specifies CASSPGQLTDTQYF.

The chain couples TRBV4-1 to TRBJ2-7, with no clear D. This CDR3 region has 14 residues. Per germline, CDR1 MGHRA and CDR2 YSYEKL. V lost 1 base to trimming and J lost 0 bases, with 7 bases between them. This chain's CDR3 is CASSQARYSYEQYF. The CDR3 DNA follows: TGCGCCAGCAGCCAAGCCCGCTACTCCTACGAGCAGTACTTC.

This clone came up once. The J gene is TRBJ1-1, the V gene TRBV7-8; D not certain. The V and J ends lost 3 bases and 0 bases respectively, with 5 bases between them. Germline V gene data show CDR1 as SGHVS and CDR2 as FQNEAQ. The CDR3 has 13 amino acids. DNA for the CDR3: TGTGCCAGCAGCTTGTTTATGAACACTGAAGCTTTCTTT. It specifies CASSLFMNTEAFF.

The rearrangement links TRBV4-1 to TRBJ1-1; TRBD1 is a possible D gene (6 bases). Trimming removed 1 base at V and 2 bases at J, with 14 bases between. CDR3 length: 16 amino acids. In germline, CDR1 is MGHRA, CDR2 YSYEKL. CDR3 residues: CASSQGWTDFNTEAFF. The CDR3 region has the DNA TGCGCCAGCAGCCAAGGGTGGACAGACTTTAACACTGAAGCTTTCTTT.

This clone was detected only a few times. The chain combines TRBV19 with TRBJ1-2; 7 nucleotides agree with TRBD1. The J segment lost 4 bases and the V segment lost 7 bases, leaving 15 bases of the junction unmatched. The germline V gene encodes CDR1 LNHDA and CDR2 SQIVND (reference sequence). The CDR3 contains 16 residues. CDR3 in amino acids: CASNSRGASDPYGYTF. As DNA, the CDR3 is TGTGCCAGTAATTCCAGGGGGGCTTCGGATCCCTATGGCTACACCTTC.